The text below deals with one TCR beta chain. The antigen is not known. These data originate in a study of T cells in localized non-small cell lung cancer. Findings and caveats of the study: Turning up in adjacent lung were a median approximately 58 of the top 100 tumor clones. Sequencing covered just one tumor region, so heterogeneity cannot be ruled out. Measurement of T cell clonality placed uninvolved adjacent lung highest, above the level in tumor. The study linked higher blood T cell density to longer overall survival.

Germline lookup yields CDR1 KGHSH and CDR2 LQKENI. The CDR3 sequence is 15 residues long. The V segment lost 6 bases and the J segment 9 bases; nucleotides outside the gene matches: 17. Here immunoSEQ multiplex PCR was the method, and the copy in TCRdb shows in-frame clones only, minus some. The profile shows fewer than 12,000 clones, about 80% of them singletons. The chain combines TRBV18 with TRBJ2-7; 7 nucleotides align to TRBD1. Source: peripheral blood, taken before any cancer treatment. The sequence came from a male donor older than 55 with stage I lung adenocarcinoma. CDR3 DNA sequence: TGTGCCAGCTCGGCTTTTAGTGGGGACAGTCGGTGGCAGTACTTC. This encodes CASSAFSGDSRWQYF.